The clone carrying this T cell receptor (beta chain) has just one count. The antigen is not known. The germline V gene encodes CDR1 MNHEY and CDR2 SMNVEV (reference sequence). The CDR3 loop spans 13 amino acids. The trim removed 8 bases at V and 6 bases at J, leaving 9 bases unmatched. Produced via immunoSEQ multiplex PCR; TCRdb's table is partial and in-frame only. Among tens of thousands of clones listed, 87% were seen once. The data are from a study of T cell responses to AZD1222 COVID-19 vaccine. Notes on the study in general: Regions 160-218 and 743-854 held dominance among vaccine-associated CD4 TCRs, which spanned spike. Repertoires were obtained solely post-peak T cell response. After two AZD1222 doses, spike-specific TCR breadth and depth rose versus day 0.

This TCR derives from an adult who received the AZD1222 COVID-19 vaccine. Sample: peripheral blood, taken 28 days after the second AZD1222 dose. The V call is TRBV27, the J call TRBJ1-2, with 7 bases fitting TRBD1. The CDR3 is CASGRQGLDGYTF. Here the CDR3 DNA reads TGTGCCAGCGGGCGACAGGGACTCGATGGCTACACCTTC.